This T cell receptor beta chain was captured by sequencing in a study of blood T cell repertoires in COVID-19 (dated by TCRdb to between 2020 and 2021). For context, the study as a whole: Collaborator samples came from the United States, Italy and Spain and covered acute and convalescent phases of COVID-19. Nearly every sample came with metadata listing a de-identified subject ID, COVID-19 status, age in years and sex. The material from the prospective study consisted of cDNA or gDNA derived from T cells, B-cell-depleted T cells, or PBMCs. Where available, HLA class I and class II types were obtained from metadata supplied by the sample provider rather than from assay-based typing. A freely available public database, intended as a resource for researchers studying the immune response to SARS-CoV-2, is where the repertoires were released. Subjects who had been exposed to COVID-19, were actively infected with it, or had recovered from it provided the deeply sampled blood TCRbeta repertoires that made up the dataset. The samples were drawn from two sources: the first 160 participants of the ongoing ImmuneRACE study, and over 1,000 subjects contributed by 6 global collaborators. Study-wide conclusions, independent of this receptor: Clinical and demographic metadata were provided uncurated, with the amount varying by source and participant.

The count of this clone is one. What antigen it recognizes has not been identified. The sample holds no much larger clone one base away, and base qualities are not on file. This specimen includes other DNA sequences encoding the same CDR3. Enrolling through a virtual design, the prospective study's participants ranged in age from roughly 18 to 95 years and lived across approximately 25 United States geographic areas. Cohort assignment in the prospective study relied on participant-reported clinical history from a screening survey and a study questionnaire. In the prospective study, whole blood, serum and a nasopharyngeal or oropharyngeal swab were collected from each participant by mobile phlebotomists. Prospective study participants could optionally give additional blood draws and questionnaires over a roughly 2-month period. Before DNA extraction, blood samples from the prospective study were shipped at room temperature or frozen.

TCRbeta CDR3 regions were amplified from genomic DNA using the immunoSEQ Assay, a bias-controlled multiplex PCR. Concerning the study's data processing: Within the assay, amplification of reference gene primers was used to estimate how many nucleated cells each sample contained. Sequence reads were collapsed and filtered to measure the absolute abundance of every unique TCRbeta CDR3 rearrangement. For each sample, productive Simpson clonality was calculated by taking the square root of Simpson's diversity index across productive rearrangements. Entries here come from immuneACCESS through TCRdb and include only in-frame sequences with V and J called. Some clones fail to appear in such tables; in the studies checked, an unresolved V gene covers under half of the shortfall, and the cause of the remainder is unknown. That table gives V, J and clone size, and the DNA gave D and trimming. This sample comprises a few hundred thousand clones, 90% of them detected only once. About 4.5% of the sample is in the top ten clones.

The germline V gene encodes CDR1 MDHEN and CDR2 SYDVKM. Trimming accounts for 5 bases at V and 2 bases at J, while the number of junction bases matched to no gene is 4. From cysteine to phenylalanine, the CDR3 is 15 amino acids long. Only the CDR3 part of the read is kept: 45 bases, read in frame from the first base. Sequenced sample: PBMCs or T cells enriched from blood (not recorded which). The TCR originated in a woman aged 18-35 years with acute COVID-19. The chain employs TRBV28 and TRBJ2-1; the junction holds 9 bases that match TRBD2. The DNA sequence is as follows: TGTGCCAGCAGTCCCCTAGCGGGAACCTACAATGAGCAGTTCTTC. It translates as CASSPLAGTYNEQFF.